The 3 T cell receptor beta chains listed next were all sequenced from one sample in a study of CD8+CD57+ T cells in acquired aplastic anemia. The patients chosen for sequencing had shown expansion of CD8+CD57+ cells (detected by flow cytometry). Genomic DNA constituted the template upon which TCR beta VDJ and CDR3 profiling was performed. TCRdb passed the reads through MiXCR, listing each CDR3 protein once. This sample has roughly 160,000 distinct CDR3 sequences, with around 48% found just once. Sequenced: sorted CD4+, CD8+, or CD8+CD57+ T cells (not recorded which) from PBMCs. These receptors came from a human donor with aplastic anemia.

This clonotype has more than one count but fewer than ten. The rearrangement links TRBV2 to TRBJ1-2; 10 bases align to TRBD1. Germline CDR1 SNHLY, CDR2 FYNNEI. There are 13 residues in the CDR3. The V gene end was trimmed by 4 bases and the J gene end by 13 bases; junction bases not matched to a gene: 9. The CDR3: CASSGQEGQGLTF. The CDR3 DNA follows: TGTGCCAGCAGTGGGCAGGAGGGACAGGGGCTCACCTTC. The full variable domain, rest sourced from reference TRBV2 and TRBJ1-2, is EPEVTQTPSHQVTQMGQEVILRCVPISNHLYFYWYRQILGQKVEFLVSFYNNEISEKSEIFDDQFSVERPDGSNFTLKIRSTKLEDSAMYFCASSGQEGQGLTFGSGTRLTVV.

This clonotype has only one observation. V usage is TRBV12-3 or TRBV12-4 and J usage is TRBJ2-1; D might be TRBD2 (6 bases). Trimming took off 5 bases at V and 5 bases at J, with 13 bases between the two ends. The CDR3 spans 14 residues. The CDR3 DNA reads as TGTGCCAGCAGTATTGCGGGACTCAACAATGAGCAGTTCTTC. Amino acid sequence: CASSIAGLNNEQFF.

This clonotype was observed a handful of times. The chain couples TRBV6-2 or TRBV6-3 to TRBJ2-1, with 11 bases identical to TRBD2. CDR1 and CDR2 from the germline V gene are MNHEY and SVGEGT. Trimming cost V 6 bases and J 10 bases; bases outside gene matches: 14. The CDR3 runs to 16 residues. In DNA form, the CDR3 reads TGTGCCAGCAGATTCTCCGGGACTAGCGGTCTATACGAGCAGTTCTTC. This sequence encodes CASRFSGTSGLYEQFF.